These 12 T cell receptor beta chains came from one sample sequenced in a study of Ad26.COV2.S vaccination and SARS-CoV-2 variants. Sequencing was performed with immunoSEQ multiplex PCR; in TCRdb, only in-frame clones are kept and a portion is missing. This sample has hundreds of thousands of clones; around nine tenths occur once, and the top ten carry 12%. Noted treatment: approximately 18 received Ad26.COV2.S at low or high dose, single or two shots; 5 received placebo; per-sample allocation not given. Sampling occurred on day 63 after the first vaccine or placebo injection. The starting material was peripheral blood, obtained in a trial of Ad26.COV2.S vaccine versus placebo. The receptors here all came from a person aged 18-65 years who received the Ad26.COV2.S COVID-19 vaccine or a placebo.

V usage is TRBV27 and J usage is TRBJ1-2, with 7 bases identical to TRBD1. The CDR3 length is 14 residues. The ends lost 2 bases at V and 2 bases at J; junction bases unmatched: 2. Germline V gives CDR1 MNHEY, CDR2 SMNVEV (reference sequence). As DNA, the CDR3 is TGTGCCAGCAGTTTAACACAGGGGAACTATGGCTACACCTTC. Protein: CASSLTQGNYGYTF.

The chain employs TRBV14 and TRBJ1-6; maybe TRBD1 (5 bases). Trimming cost V 1 base and J 10 bases, with 11 bases left between them. This CDR3 region has 14 residues. The germline gives CDR1 SGHDN, CDR2 FVKESK. CDR3 bases: TGTGCCAGCAGCCAAGTAGGGGTATACTCACCCCTCCACTTT. Its protein is CASSQVGVYSPLHF. The whole variable domain, filled in from reference TRBV14 and TRBJ1-6, reads EAGVTQFPSHSVIEKGQTVTLRCDPISGHDNLYWYRRVMGKEIKFLLHFVKESKQDESGMPNNRFLAERTGGTYSTLKVQPAELEDSGVYFCASSQVGVYSPLHFGNGTRLTVT.

The chain links TRBV5-6 to TRBJ1-1; D is perhaps TRBD1 (6 bases). The CDR3 has 13 residues. V lost 1 base to trimming and J lost 10 bases, with 14 bases between them. Germline V gives CDR1 SGHDT, CDR2 YYEEEE. Here the CDR3 reads CASSLIPGQRAFF. The CDR3 nucleotides read TGTGCCAGCAGCTTGATCCCCGGACAGCGAGCTTTCTTT.

This clone was found once. The V call is TRBV6-6, the J call TRBJ1-5, with a possible D match to TRBD1 (5 bases). V was shortened by 6 bases and J by 4 bases, with 10 bases between the two germline ends. This CDR3 has 13 residues. CDR1 MNHNY and CDR2 SVGAGI come from the germline V gene (reference sequence). In DNA form, the CDR3 reads TGTGCCAGCAGGGGGGACGGGAATCAGCCCCAGCATTTT. Translation gives CASRGDGNQPQHF.

V gene TRBV7-9 combines with J gene TRBJ2-7; the D gene is possibly TRBD1 (6 bases). The ends were cut back, 8 bases at V and 6 bases at J, with 14 bases in the middle. This CDR3 contains 12 residues. Per the germline V gene, CDR1 is SEHNR and CDR2 is FQNEAQ (reference sequence). CDR3 sequence: CASSPGVTEQYF. As DNA, the CDR3 is TGTGCCAGCTCCCCAGGGGTCACCGAGCAGTACTTC.

This clone was observed a handful of times. The V and J genes are TRBV27 and TRBJ2-7, with a tentative D call TRBD1 (6 bases). Germline loops: CDR1 MNHEY, CDR2 SMNVEV (reference sequence). Between the trimmed V and J ends, which lost 7 bases and 0 bases, there was a span of 13 bases. The CDR3 runs 14 residues. As DNA, the CDR3 is TGTGCCAGCACCCCGACAGGAAGCTCCTACGAGCAGTACTTC. This gives the protein CASTPTGSSYEQYF.

The CDR3 sequence is CASSPPGTLGETQYF. The CDR3 DNA sequence: TGTGCCAGCTCACCACCCGGGACACTGGGGGAGACCCAGTACTTC. The chain couples TRBV18 to TRBJ2-5; D is perhaps TRBD1 (6 bases). The length of the CDR3 is 15 residues. The germline gives CDR1 KGHSH, CDR2 LQKENI. Trimming shortened V by 0 bases and J by 5 bases, and 13 bases separated the two germline ends. The full variable domain, in which reference TRBV18 and TRBJ2-5 provide the parts outside the CDR3, is NAGVMQNPRHLVRRRGQEARLRCSPMKGHSHVYWYRQLPEEGLKFMVYLQKENIIDESGMPKERFSAEFPKEGPSILRIQQVVRGDSAAYFCASSPPGTLGETQYFGPGTRLLVL.

J is TRBJ2-1 and V is TRBV6-5, with TRBD2 matching over 8 bases. The germline V gene has CDR1 MNHEY and CDR2 SVGAGI. This CDR3 is 15 amino acids long. Trimming removed 4 bases from V and 1 base from J; junction bases left unmatched: 3. CDR3 sequence reads: CASSSGGGSYNEQFF. CDR3 DNA sequence: TGTGCCAGCAGTTCCGGGGGGGGGTCCTACAATGAGCAGTTCTTC.

V is TRBV2 and J is TRBJ1-2, with D unresolved. The CDR3 consists of 12 residues. V lost 3 bases and J lost 3, with 5 bases in between. The germline V gene has CDR1 SNHLY and CDR2 FYNNEI. The CDR3 protein is CASSEPYYGYTF. DNA of the CDR3: TGTGCCAGCAGTGAGCCTTACTATGGCTACACCTTC.

This sequence joins TRBV9 and TRBJ2-3; the match to TRBD2 covers 8 bases. The CDR3 covers 16 residues. V gave up 0 bases and J gave up 4 bases; unmatched junction bases: 7. CDR1 is SGDLS and CDR2 is YYNGEE in the germline V gene. The CDR3 sequence is CASSVAGAGGSDTQYF. The CDR3 coding sequence is TGTGCCAGCAGCGTAGCGGGGGCGGGGGGCTCAGATACGCAGTATTTT. The full variable domain, in which reference TRBV9 and TRBJ2-3 provide the parts outside the CDR3, is DSGVTQTPKHLITATGQRVTLRCSPRSGDLSVYWYQQSLDQGLQFLIQYYNGEERAKGNILERFSAQQFPDLHSELNLSSLELGDSALYFCASSVAGAGGSDTQYFGPGTRLTVL.

J is TRBJ2-1 and V is TRBV19; no firm D call. The germline gives CDR1 LNHDA, CDR2 SQIVND (reference sequence). This CDR3 comprises 19 residues. Between the trimmed V and J ends, which lost 0 bases and 0 bases, there was a span of 18 bases. The CDR3 nucleotides read TGTGCCAGTAGTATAGATGGCACGCCCCTCGGTGGCTCCTACAATGAGCAGTTCTTC. The encoded protein is CASSIDGTPLGGSYNEQFF.

This chain links TRBV7-2 with TRBJ1-3; a possible D gene is TRBD1 (5 bases). Germline V gives CDR1 SGHTA, CDR2 FQGNSA. The length of the CDR3 is 17 residues. Trimming removed 1 base from V and 0 bases from J, with 13 bases in between. The CDR3 is CASSLGYRRPSGNTIYF. CDR3 nucleotide sequence: TGTGCCAGCAGCTTAGGTTACAGGCGTCCCTCTGGAAACACCATATATTTT.